This entry is about one T cell receptor (beta chain). Its antigen is not known. This sample was included in a study of long-term antiretroviral therapy in people with HIV. Points from the study as a whole: CDR3 length ranges were narrower in HIV repertoires than in controls.

Trimming removed 4 bases from V and 7 bases from J; junction bases left unmatched: 2. Per germline, CDR1 MNHEY and CDR2 SVGAGI. The CDR3 totals 14 residues. Each contributor possessed a minimum of one pre-ART and a minimum of two post-ART PBMC samples. Researchers ran immunoSEQ v3.0 at survey level. TCRdb keeps only in-frame clones here, not all; method: immunoSEQ multiplex PCR. The sample has fewer than 30,000 clones; approximately 86% are singletons. This receptor was identified in a woman aged 25 to 39 with HIV. Sample: unsorted PBMCs, taken 0.8 years after starting antiretroviral therapy. The chain links TRBV6-5 to TRBJ1-6, with 9 bases matching TRBD1. DNA for the CDR3: TGTGCCAGCAGTTTCGGACAGGGGAATTCACCCCTCCACTTT. As protein: CASSFGQGNSPLHF.